Listed here are 8 T cell receptor beta chains from one sample, sequenced in a study of STAT3 mutations in large granular lymphocyte leukemia (dated by TCRdb to between 2018 and 2020). Broader findings and caveats from the paper: All T-LGLL patients had at least one immunodominant TCRbeta clonotype, and roughly half had multiple immunodominant subclonotypes.

These receptors are not linked to any known antigen. Libraries were prepared through the immunoSEQ multiplex PCR assay. As stored in TCRdb, this immuneACCESS dataset retains in-frame rearrangements with V and J assigned. A fraction of the clones does not appear; measured against another copy, unresolved V genes explain less than half of the discrepancy, and the remainder lacks a known reason. This sample gives 9,500 to 15,000 clones in total; about 76% of them show up just once. The top ten clones comprise roughly 50% of the sample. Sequenced: peripheral blood mononuclear cells. These receptors were taken from a man aged 60 to 75 with T-cell large granular lymphocyte leukemia. Some clones in this sample may be carry-over from other donors' samples. The age is the age at diagnosis.

J is TRBJ2-6 and V is TRBV25-1; the D call may be TRBD1 or TRBD2 (6 bases each). Germline values: CDR1 MGHDK, CDR2 SYGVNS. The V and J ends lost 5 bases and 4 bases respectively, with 18 bases between them. This CDR3 comprises 17 residues. This CDR3 is CASSYSPGAVGANVLTF. CDR3 nucleotides: TGTGCCAGCAGTTACTCTCCGGGGGCGGTAGGGGCCAACGTCCTGACTTTC.

This chain joins TRBV30 and TRBJ2-6; TRBD1 or TRBD2 may be the D gene (5 bases each). In germline, CDR1 is GTSNPN, CDR2 SVGIG (reference sequence). Trimming pared 2 bases from V and 4 bases from J, leaving 24 bases between. The CDR3 consists of 19 residues. The CDR3 reads CAWSILVGTYKTGANVLTF. The DNA for the CDR3 is TGTGCCTGGAGTATTCTAGTAGGGACGTATAAAACGGGGGCCAACGTCCTGACTTTC.

This sequence joins TRBV7-9 and TRBJ2-4; possibly TRBD2 for D (6 bases). The CDR3 length is 15 residues. In germline, CDR1 is SEHNR, CDR2 FQNEAQ (reference sequence). The V and J ends lost 5 bases and 4 bases respectively, with 15 bases between them. CDR3 coding DNA: TGTGCCAGCAGCCCCGGAGGGCGGACTAAAAACATTCAGTACTTC. Its protein is CASSPGGRTKNIQYF.

V usage is TRBV27 and J usage is TRBJ2-1; a weak D match, TRBD2 (5 bases). Per the germline V gene, CDR1 is MNHEY and CDR2 is SMNVEV (reference sequence). This CDR3 comprises 13 residues. V lost 8 bases to trimming and J lost 3 bases, with 11 bases between them. As DNA, the CDR3 is TGTGCCAGCTCGGACTCTCTCTACAATGAGCAGTTCTTC. Its translation: CASSDSLYNEQFF.

The chain has TRBV5-5 and TRBJ2-5; tentatively, D is TRBD1 or TRBD2 (5 bases each). The CDR3 extends over 15 amino acids. Per the germline V gene, CDR1 is SGHKS and CDR2 is YYEKEE (reference sequence). V was trimmed by 0 bases and J by 5 bases, leaving 14 bases between them. The CDR3 DNA reads TGTGCCAGCAGCTTGGTAGGGACCCGTCGGGAGACCCAGTACTTC. Amino acid sequence: CASSLVGTRRETQYF.

This chain connects TRBV28 to TRBJ1-2, with D possibly being TRBD1 (5 bases). Between the trimmed V and J ends, which lost 3 bases and 6 bases, there was a span of 8 bases. The CDR3 spans 12 residues. Germline values: CDR1 MDHEN, CDR2 SYDVKM. The DNA of the CDR3 is TGTGCCAGCAGTTTGGGGGTGGATGGCTACACCTTC. Its protein is CASSLGVDGYTF.

This chain connects TRBV9 to TRBJ1-2; D remains ambiguous. The CDR3 is 15 amino acids. Trimming shortened V by 0 bases and J by 8 bases, and 17 bases separated the two germline ends. Germline V lookup: CDR1 SGDLS, CDR2 YYNGEE. DNA for the CDR3: TGTGCCAGCAGCGTAGCTACGAAAGGTTTTCACGGCTACACCTTC. Protein: CASSVATKGFHGYTF.

V and J are TRBV5-1 and TRBJ2-3; TRBD1 might be the D (6 bases). In germline, CDR1 is SGHRS, CDR2 YFSETQ. The CDR3 loop spans 16 amino acids. Deletions cut 4 bases from V and 0 bases from J, with 15 bases between. CDR3 nucleotide sequence: TGCGCCAGCAGCGGGGGCCGGGACACTAGCACAGATACGCAGTATTTT. Residues: CASSGGRDTSTDTQYF.